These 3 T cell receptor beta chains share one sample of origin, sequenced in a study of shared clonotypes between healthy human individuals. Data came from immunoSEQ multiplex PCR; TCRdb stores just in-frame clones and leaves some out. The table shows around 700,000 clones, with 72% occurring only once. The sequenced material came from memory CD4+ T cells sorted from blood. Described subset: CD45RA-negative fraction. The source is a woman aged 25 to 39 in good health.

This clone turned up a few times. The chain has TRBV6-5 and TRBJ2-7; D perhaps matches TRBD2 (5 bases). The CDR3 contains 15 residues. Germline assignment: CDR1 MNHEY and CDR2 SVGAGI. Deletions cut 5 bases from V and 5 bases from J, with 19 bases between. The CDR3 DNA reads TGTGCCAGCAGTGCGATACTAGGTTCAAGCCACGAGCAGTACTTC. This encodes CASSAILGSSHEQYF.

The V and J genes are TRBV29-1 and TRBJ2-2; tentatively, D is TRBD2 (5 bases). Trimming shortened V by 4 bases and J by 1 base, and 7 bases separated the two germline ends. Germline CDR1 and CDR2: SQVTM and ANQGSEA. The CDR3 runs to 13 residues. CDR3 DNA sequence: TGCAGCGTTGCCCGGGGGAACACCGGGGAGCTGTTTTTT. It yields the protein CSVARGNTGELFF.

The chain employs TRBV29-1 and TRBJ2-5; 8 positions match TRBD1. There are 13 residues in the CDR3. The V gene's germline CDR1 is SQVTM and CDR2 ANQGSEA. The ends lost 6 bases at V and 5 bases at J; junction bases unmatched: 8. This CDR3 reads CSVKRTGMETQYF. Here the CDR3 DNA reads TGCAGCGTCAAACGGACAGGGATGGAGACCCAGTACTTC.